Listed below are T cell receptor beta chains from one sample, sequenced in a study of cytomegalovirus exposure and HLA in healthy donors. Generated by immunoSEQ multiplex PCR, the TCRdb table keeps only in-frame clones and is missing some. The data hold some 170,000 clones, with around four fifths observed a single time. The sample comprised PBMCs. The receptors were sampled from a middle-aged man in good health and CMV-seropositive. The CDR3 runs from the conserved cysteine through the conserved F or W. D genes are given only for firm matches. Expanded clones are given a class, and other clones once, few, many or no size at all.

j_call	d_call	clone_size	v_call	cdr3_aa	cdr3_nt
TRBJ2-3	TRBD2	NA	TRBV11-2	CASSSFIGTSGTRTDTQYF	TGTGCCAGCAGCTCCTTTATCGGGACTAGCGGAACCCGCACAGATACGCAGTATTTT
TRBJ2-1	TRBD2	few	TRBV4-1	CASSQGLAGTNEQFF	TGCGCCAGCAGCCAGGGACTAGCGGGGACTAATGAGCAGTTCTTC
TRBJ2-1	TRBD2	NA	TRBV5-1	CASSQLAGASNEQFF	TGCGCCAGCAGCCAGTTGGCGGGAGCTTCCAATGAGCAGTTCTTC
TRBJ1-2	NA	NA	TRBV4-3	CASSQDSAYSVDGYTF	TGCGCCAGCAGCCAAGATTCCGCATACAGTGTCGATGGCTACACCTTC
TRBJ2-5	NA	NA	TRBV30	CAWGRGTQYF	TGTGCCTGGGGGAGAGGGACCCAGTACTTC
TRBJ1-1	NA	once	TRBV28	CASSLSGAGTTEAFF	TGTGCCAGCAGCTTGTCGGGAGCAGGGACCACTGAAGCTTTCTTT
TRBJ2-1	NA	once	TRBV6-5	CASSYSARNEQFF	TGTGCCAGCAGTTACTCCGCCCGGAATGAGCAGTTCTTC
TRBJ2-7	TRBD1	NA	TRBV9	CASSLTYRGNEQYF	TGTGCCAGCAGCCTAACCTACAGGGGGAACGAGCAGTACTTC
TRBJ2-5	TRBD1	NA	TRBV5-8	CASSATGGWETQYF	TGTGCCAGCAGCGCTACAGGGGGTTGGGAGACCCAGTACTTC
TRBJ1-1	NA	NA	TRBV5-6	CASSPPLLRGNTEAFF	TGTGCCAGCAGCCCACCCCTCCTAAGAGGGAACACTGAAGCTTTCTTT
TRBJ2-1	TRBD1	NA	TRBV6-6	CASSTGDRGNEQFF	TGTGCCAGCAGTACCGGGGACAGGGGTAATGAGCAGTTCTTC
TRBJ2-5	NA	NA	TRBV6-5	CASSYSGGRLETQYF	TGTGCCAGCAGTTACTCGGGGGGGCGTTTGGAGACCCAGTACTTC
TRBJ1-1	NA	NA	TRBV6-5	CASSYWGGQVNTEAFF	TGTGCCAGCAGTTACTGGGGAGGGCAGGTAAACACTGAAGCTTTCTTT
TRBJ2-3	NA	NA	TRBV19	CASSMRGGEDTQYF	TGTGCCAGTAGTATGAGGGGGGGAGAAGATACGCAGTATTTT
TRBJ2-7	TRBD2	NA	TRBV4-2	CASSQEKLAEQYF	TGTGCCAGCAGCCAAGAGAAACTAGCGGAGCAGTACTTC
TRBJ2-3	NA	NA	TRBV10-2	CASRSGYGTQYF	TGCGCCAGCAGGAGCGGTTATGGTACGCAGTATTTT
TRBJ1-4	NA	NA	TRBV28	CASSLGAGGIGKLFF	TGTGCCAGCAGTTTAGGGGCGGGGGGGATTGGAAAACTGTTTTTT
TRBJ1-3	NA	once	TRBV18	CASSPSQPRGAGNTIYF	TGTGCCAGCTCACCTTCACAGCCCCGGGGGGCTGGAAACACCATATATTTT
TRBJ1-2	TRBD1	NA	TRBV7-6	CASSLVGTTGSDGYTF	TGTGCCAGCAGCTTAGTGGGAACGACAGGGTCCGATGGCTACACCTTC
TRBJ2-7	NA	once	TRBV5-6	CASSLLMGYEQYF	TGTGCCAGCAGCCTGCTTATGGGCTACGAGCAGTACTTC
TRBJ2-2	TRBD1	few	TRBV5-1	CASSSRQGAQGGELFF	TGCGCCAGCAGCTCGCGACAGGGGGCGCAGGGCGGGGAGCTGTTTTTT
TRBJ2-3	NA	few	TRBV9	CASSLPHTDTQYF	TGTGCCAGCAGCCTACCTCACACAGATACGCAGTATTTT
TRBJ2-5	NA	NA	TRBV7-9	CASSWGLQETQYF	TGTGCCAGCAGCTGGGGCCTACAAGAGACCCAGTACTTC
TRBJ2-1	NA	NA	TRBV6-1	CASSESRSSYNEQFF	TGTGCCAGCAGTGAATCGCGAAGCTCCTACAATGAGCAGTTCTTC
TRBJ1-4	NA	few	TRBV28	CASSFTRFNEKLFF	TGTGCCAGCAGTTTTACCAGATTTAATGAAAAACTGTTTTTT
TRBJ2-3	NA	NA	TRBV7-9	CASSPGNTDTQYF	TGTGCCAGCAGCCCAGGAAACACAGATACGCAGTATTTT